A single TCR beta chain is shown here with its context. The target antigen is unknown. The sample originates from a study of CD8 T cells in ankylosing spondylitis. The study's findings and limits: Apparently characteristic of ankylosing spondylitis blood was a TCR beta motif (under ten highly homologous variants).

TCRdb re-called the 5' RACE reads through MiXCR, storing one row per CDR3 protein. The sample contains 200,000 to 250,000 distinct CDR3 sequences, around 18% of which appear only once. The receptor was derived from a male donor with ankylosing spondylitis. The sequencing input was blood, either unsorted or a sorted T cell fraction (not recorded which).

The CDR3 sequence: CASSELSGAPYNEQFF. The CDR3 region has the DNA TGTGCCAGCAGTGAATTGTCGGGGGCTCCCTACAATGAGCAGTTCTTC. The chain employs TRBV6-1 and TRBJ2-1; D might be TRBD1 or TRBD2, each matching 6 bases. The V end lost 2 bases, the J end lost 2 bases, and 13 bases lay between the germline ends. Germline CDR1 is MNHNS and CDR2 is SASEGT. This CDR3 spans 16 amino acids.